This is a list of T cell receptor beta chains from one sample in a study of blood T cell repertoires in COVID-19. Profiled with immunoSEQ multiplex PCR; TCRdb holds only in-frame clones, not every one. The sample yields about 300,000 clones, about 90% seen once. What was sequenced was PBMCs or T cells enriched from blood (not recorded which). The origin of the receptors is a woman aged 45 to 65 who had been exposed to COVID-19. CDR3s include the opening cysteine and the closing phenylalanine or tryptophan. The order of the fields is V gene, CDR3 length, clone size, J gene, D gene, CDR3 protein, CDR3 DNA. A D gene is named only where the DNA matches it firmly. Some rows mark clone size as missing; the rest say once, few, many or name a class of expanded clone.

TRBV3-1/TRBV3-2	14	-	TRBJ2-7	-	CASSQGGGSYEQYF	TGTGCCAGCAGCCAAGGTGGGGGGTCCTACGAGCAGTACTTC
TRBV29-1	15	few	TRBJ2-7	-	CSVEDPGANSYEQYF	TGCAGCGTCGAAGACCCAGGGGCCAACTCCTACGAGCAGTACTTC
TRBV7-2	18	-	TRBJ2-3	TRBD2	CASSLAGLAGAVGGTQYF	TGTGCCAGCAGCTTAGCTGGACTAGCGGGGGCCGTAGGAGGTACGCAGTATTTT
TRBV6-1	15	-	TRBJ1-5	-	CASSETRTANQPQHF	TGTGCCAGCAGTGAGACCAGGACAGCCAATCAGCCCCAGCATTTT
TRBV2	12	once	TRBJ1-3	-	CASRDTGNTIYF	TGTGCCAGCAGGGACACTGGAAACACCATATATTTT
TRBV11-2	14	-	TRBJ1-2	TRBD1	CASRRTGSLGGYTF	TGTGCCAGCAGGAGGACAGGGAGCTTGGGTGGCTACACCTTC
TRBV5-6	15	-	TRBJ1-1	-	CASLGRSGRYTEAFF	TGTGCCAGCTTGGGGAGGTCGGGGCGGTACACTGAAGCTTTCTTT
TRBV28	14	-	TRBJ1-5	-	CASSLVSEDQPQHF	TGTGCCAGCAGTTTAGTATCCGAGGATCAGCCCCAGCATTTT
TRBV15	16	-	TRBJ1-4	TRBD1	CATSGRAGTGHEKLFF	TGTGCCACCAGCGGTAGAGCCGGGACAGGGCATGAAAAACTGTTTTTT
TRBV6-2/TRBV6-3	16	once	TRBJ2-7	TRBD1	CASSYSLQGSDHEQYF	TGTGCCAGCAGTTATTCCCTACAGGGGTCCGACCACGAGCAGTACTTC
TRBV13	15	-	TRBJ1-2	-	CASSLSESRNYGYTF	TGTGCCAGCAGCTTATCAGAGTCCAGGAACTATGGCTACACCTTC
TRBV28	13	-	TRBJ1-5	-	CASRETANQPQHF	TGTGCCAGCAGGGAGACAGCCAATCAGCCCCAGCATTTT
TRBV4-1	14	-	TRBJ2-5	-	CASSANPGRETQYF	TGCGCCAGCAGTGCAAATCCCGGGAGAGAGACCCAGTACTTC
TRBV24-1	15	-	TRBJ2-1	-	CATSARPSRSNEQFF	TGTGCCACCAGTGCCCGCCCCTCCAGGTCTAATGAGCAGTTCTTC
TRBV7-2	13	-	TRBJ1-3	-	CASSLGGGNTIYF	TGTGCCAGCAGTCTAGGAGGGGGAAACACCATATATTTT
TRBV10-3	15	-	TRBJ2-7	-	CAIRESGYADYEQYF	TGTGCCATCAGGGAATCAGGGTACGCTGACTACGAGCAGTACTTC
TRBV4-1	16	-	TRBJ1-5	-	CASSQVGQGLNQPQHF	TGCGCCAGCAGCCAAGTTGGGCAGGGGCTAAATCAGCCCCAGCATTTT
TRBV5-1	15	-	TRBJ2-5	TRBD1	CASSVRDRVQETQYF	TGCGCCAGCAGCGTCCGGGACAGGGTGCAAGAGACCCAGTACTTC
TRBV30	12	-	TRBJ1-1	TRBD1	CALRQGNTEAFF	TGTGCCCTCAGACAGGGGAACACTGAAGCTTTCTTT
TRBV3-1/TRBV3-2	16	-	TRBJ2-7	-	CASSQDPLSLSYEQYF	TGTGCCAGCAGCCAAGATCCACTATCCCTTTCCTACGAGCAGTACTTC
TRBV4-1	15	-	TRBJ2-1	-	CASSQDRLTVNEQFF	TGCGCCAGCAGCCAAGATCGCCTAACAGTTAATGAGCAGTTCTTC
TRBV11-2	13	-	TRBJ1-6	TRBD1	CASSMDRNSPLHF	TGTGCCAGCAGCATGGACAGGAATTCACCCCTCCACTTT
TRBV28	15	few	TRBJ1-4	-	CASSLPPGGYEKLFF	TGTGCCAGCAGCCTACCCCCAGGAGGATATGAAAAACTGTTTTTT
TRBV28	15	once	TRBJ1-2	-	CASSLLSRVWGGYTF	TGTGCCAGCAGCTTGCTCTCCAGGGTCTGGGGCGGCTACACCTTC
TRBV3-1/TRBV3-2	13	few	TRBJ2-1	TRBD1	CASSQDRGQGAFF	TGTGCCAGCAGCCAAGATCGGGGACAGGGTGCTTTCTTC
TRBV10-3	14	-	TRBJ2-1	TRBD1	CAISGTGGHNEQFF	TGTGCCATCAGTGGGACAGGGGGTCACAATGAGCAGTTCTTC
TRBV27	15	-	TRBJ2-7	-	CASNPAGPASYEQYF	TGTGCCAGCAATCCCGCAGGTCCAGCATCCTACGAGCAGTACTTC
TRBV18	15	-	TRBJ2-1	TRBD2	CASSPSSGVLMGQFF	TGTGCCAGCTCACCATCAAGCGGGGTCCTCATGGGGCAGTTCTTC
TRBV2	16	-	TRBJ2-3	TRBD2	CASSLWGGGGTDTQYF	TGTGCCAGCTCCCTCTGGGGTGGGGGGGGCACAGATACGCAGTATTTT
TRBV28	13	-	TRBJ1-5	-	CASSFRSNQPQHF	TGTGCCAGCAGTTTCCGGAGCAATCAGCCCCAGCATTTT
TRBV28	14	-	TRBJ1-2	-	CASSLSAGRRGYTF	TGTGCCAGCAGTTTATCCGCAGGTCGCCGGGGCTACACCTTC
TRBV10-3	14	-	TRBJ2-7	TRBD2	CAISAAGGTREQYF	TGTGCCATCAGTGCCGCGGGGGGGACGAGGGAGCAGTACTTC
TRBV30	13	-	TRBJ2-3	-	CACDTVGTDTQYF	TGTGCCTGCGACACGGTGGGCACAGATACGCAGTATTTT
TRBV19	18	few	TRBJ1-5	-	CASSSGAGATYSNQPQHF	TGTGCCAGTAGTAGTGGGGCAGGGGCTACTTATAGCAATCAGCCCCAGCATTTT
TRBV6-4	15	-	TRBJ2-7	-	CASRGPPGLKAEQYF	TGTGCCAGCAGAGGGCCTCCGGGACTGAAAGCTGAGCAGTACTTC
TRBV12-5	14	-	TRBJ1-2	-	CASGLGQASYGYTF	TGTGCTAGTGGTTTAGGTCAGGCGAGCTATGGCTACACCTTC
TRBV6-5	12	-	TRBJ2-7	-	CASRIQGYEQYF	TGTGCCAGCAGGATACAGGGCTACGAGCAGTACTTC
TRBV5-1	15	-	TRBJ1-5	-	CASSLAPGINQPQHF	TGCGCCAGCAGCTTGGCTCCCGGGATCAATCAGCCCCAGCATTTT
TRBV11-2	14	-	TRBJ2-5	-	CASSLVRGEETQYF	TGTGCCAGCAGCTTAGTTCGGGGAGAAGAGACCCAGTACTTC
TRBV28	13	few	TRBJ2-7	TRBD1	CASSWTGGYEQYF	TGTGCCAGCAGTTGGACAGGGGGCTACGAGCAGTACTTC
TRBV15	12	-	TRBJ2-7	TRBD1	CATGDRDYEQYF	TGTGCCACCGGGGACAGAGACTACGAGCAGTACTTC
TRBV14	14	once	TRBJ1-3	-	CASSLTVQGNTIYF	TGTGCCAGCAGCCTGACCGTTCAGGGGAACACCATATATTTT